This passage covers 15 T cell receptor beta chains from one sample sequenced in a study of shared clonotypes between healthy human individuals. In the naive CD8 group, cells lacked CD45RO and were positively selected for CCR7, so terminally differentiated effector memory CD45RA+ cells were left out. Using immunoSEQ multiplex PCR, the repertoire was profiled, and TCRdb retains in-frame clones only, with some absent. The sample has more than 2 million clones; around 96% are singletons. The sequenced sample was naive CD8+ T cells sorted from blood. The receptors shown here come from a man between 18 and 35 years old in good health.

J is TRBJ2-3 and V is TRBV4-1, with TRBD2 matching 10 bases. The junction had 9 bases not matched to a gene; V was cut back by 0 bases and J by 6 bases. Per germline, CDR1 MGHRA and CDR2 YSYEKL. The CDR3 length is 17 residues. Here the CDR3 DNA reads TGCGCCAGCAGCCAAGAAACGCTAGCGGGAGTCCGGGATACGCAGTATTTT. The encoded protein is CASSQETLAGVRDTQYF.

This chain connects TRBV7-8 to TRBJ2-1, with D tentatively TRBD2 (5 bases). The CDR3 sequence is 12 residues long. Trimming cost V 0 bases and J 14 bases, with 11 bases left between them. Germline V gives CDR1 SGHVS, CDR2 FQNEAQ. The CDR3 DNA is TGTGCCAGCAGCTTAGCGGTTAGCGAGGAGTTCTTC. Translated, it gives CASSLAVSEEFF.

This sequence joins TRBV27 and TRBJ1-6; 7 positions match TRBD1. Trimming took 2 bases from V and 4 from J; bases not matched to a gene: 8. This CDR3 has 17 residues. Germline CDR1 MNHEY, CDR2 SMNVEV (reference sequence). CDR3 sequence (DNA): TGTGCCAGCAGTTTAATCCCGGGACAGATATATAATTCACCCCTCCACTTT. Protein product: CASSLIPGQIYNSPLHF.

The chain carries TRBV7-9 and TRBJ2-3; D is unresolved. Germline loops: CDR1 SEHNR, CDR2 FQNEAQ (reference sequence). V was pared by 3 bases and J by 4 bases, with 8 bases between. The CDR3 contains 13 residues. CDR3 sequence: CASSFQSADTQYF. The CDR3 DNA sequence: TGTGCCAGCAGCTTCCAGAGCGCAGATACGCAGTATTTT.

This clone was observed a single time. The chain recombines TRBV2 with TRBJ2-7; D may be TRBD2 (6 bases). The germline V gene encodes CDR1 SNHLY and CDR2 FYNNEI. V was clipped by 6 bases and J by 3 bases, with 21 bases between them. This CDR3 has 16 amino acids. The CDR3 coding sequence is TGTGCCAGCAGCGCTCCCGGGACCCGGAGGGACTACGAGCAGTACTTC. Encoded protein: CASSAPGTRRDYEQYF. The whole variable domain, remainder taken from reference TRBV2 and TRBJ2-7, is EPEVTQTPSHQVTQMGQEVILRCVPISNHLYFYWYRQILGQKVEFLVSFYNNEISEKSEIFDDQFSVERPDGSNFTLKIRSTKLEDSAMYFCASSAPGTRRDYEQYFGPGTRLTVT.

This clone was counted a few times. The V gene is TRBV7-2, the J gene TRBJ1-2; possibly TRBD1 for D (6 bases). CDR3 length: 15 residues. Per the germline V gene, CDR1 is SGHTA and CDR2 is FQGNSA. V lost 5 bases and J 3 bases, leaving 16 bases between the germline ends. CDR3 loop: CASSPTDSSYYGYTF. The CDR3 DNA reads TGTGCCAGCAGCCCTACGGACAGCTCCTACTATGGCTACACCTTC.

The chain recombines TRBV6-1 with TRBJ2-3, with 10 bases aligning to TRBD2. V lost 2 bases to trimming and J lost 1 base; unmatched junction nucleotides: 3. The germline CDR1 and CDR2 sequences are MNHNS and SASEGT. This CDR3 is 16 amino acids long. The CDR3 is CASSEFLAGGTDTQYF. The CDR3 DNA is TGTGCCAGCAGTGAATTCCTAGCGGGGGGCACAGATACGCAGTATTTT.

CDR3 DNA sequence: TGTGCCAGCAGCTCAGTGGCAGGGGGAACCTACGAGCAGTACTTC. Amino acid sequence: CASSSVAGGTYEQYF. The chain links TRBV11-2 to TRBJ2-7, with 7 bases identical to TRBD1. In germline, CDR1 is SGHAT, CDR2 FQNNGV. The CDR3 loop spans 15 amino acids. J gave up 2 bases and V 4 bases, and 8 bases lay outside the gene matches.

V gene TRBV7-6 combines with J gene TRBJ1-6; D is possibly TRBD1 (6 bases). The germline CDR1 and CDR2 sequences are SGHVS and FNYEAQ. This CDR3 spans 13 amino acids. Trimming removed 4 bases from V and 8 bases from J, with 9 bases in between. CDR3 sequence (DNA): TGTGCCAGCAGCTCGGACAGATATTCACCCCTCCACTTT. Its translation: CASSSDRYSPLHF. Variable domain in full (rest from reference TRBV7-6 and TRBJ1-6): GAGVSQSPRYKVTKRGQDVALRCDPISGHVSLYWYRQALGQGPEFLTYFNYEAQQDKSGLPNDRFSAERPEGSISTLTIQRTEQRDSAMYRCASSSDRYSPLHFGNGTRLTVT.

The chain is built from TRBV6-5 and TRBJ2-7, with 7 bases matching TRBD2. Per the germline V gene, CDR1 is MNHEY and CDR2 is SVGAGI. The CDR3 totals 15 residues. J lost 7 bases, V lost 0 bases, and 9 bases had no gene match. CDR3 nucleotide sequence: TGTGCCAGCAGTTACTCGGGCGGGGGTCTGAGTGAGCAGTACTTC. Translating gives CASSYSGGGLSEQYF.

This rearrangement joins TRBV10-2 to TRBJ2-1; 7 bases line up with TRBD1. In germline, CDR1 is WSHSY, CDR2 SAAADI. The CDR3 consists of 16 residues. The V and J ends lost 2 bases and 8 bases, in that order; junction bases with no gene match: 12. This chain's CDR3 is CASSEGVTGILDEQFF. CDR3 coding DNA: TGCGCCAGCAGTGAGGGCGTGACAGGGATCCTTGATGAGCAGTTCTTC.

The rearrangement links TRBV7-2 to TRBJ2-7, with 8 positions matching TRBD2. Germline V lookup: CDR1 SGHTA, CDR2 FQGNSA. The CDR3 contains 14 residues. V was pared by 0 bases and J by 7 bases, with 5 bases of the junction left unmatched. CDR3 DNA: TGTGCCAGCAGCTTAGCAGCGGGAGTAGGTGAGCAGTACTTC. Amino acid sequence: CASSLAAGVGEQYF.

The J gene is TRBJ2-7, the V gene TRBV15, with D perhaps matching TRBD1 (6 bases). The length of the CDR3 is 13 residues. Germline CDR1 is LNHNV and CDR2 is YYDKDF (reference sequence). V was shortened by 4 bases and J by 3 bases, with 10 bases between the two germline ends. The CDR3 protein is CATSKQGFYEQYF. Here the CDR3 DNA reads TGTGCCACCAGCAAGCAGGGGTTCTACGAGCAGTACTTC.

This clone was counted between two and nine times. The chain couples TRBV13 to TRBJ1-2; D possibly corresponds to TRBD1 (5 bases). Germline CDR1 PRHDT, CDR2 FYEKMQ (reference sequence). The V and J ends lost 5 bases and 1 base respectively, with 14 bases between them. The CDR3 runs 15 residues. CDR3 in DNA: TGTGCCAGCAGCCTGGGGCAGGCGGATAACTATGGCTACACCTTC. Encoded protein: CASSLGQADNYGYTF.

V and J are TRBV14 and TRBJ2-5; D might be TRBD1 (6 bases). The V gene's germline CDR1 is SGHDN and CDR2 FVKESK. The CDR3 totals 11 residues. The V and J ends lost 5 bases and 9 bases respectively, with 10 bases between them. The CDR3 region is CASSSAGAQYF. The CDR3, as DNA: TGTGCCAGCAGCTCAGCAGGGGCCCAGTACTTC.